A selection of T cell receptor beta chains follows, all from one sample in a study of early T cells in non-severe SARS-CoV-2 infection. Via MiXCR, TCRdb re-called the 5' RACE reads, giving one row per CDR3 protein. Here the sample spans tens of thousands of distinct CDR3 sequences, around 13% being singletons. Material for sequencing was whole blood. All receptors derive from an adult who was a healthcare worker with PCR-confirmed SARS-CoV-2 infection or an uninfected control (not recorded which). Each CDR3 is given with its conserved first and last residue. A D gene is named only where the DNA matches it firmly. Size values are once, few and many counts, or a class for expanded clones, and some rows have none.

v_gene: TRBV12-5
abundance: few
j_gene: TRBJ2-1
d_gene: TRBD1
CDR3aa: CASGLGTGMGLNEQFF
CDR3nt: TGTGCTAGTGGTTTGGGGACAGGGATGGGCTTGAATGAGCAGTTCTTC

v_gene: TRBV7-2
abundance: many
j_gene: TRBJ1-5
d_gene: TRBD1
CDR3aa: CASSPRTGANQPQHF
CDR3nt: TGTGCCAGCAGCCCGAGGACAGGGGCTAATCAGCCCCAGCATTTT

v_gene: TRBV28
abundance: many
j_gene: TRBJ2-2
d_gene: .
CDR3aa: CASSFMGTGELFF
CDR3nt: TGTGCCAGCAGTTTCATGGGAACCGGGGAGCTGTTTTTT

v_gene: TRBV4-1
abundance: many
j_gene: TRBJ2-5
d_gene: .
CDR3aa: CASSPLGLIIEETQYF
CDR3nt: TGCGCCAGCAGCCCGCTGGGACTGATAATCGAGGAGACCCAGTACTTC

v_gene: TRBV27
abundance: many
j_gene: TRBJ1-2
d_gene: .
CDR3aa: CASSTFLQGSSGYTF
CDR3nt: TGTGCCAGCAGTACTTTTTTACAGGGATCTTCCGGCTACACCTTC

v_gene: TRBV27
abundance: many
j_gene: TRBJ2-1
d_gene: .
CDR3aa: CASSPSGTLSDEQFF
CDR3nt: TGTGCCAGCAGTCCATCTGGGACCCTTTCGGATGAGCAGTTCTTC

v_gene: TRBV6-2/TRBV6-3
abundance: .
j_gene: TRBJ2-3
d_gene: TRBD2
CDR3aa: CASSGGLAGGDTQYF
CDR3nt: TGTGCCAGCAGTGGCGGACTAGCGGGAGGAGATACGCAGTATTTT

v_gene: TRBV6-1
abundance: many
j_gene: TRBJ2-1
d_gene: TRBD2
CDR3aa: CATIQRGGPFEQFF
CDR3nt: TGTGCCACCATCCAGCGGGGGGGCCCTTTTGAGCAGTTCTTC

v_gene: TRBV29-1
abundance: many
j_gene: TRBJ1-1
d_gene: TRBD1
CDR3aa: CSAQGVGLNTEAFF
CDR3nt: TGCAGCGCACAGGGGGTAGGTCTGAACACTGAAGCTTTCTTT

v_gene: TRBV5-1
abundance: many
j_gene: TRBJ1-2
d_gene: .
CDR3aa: CASSLAGSYGYTF
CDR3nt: TGCGCCAGCAGCTTGGCGGGTAGCTATGGCTACACCTTC

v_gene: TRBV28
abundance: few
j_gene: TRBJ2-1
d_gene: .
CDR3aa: CASSLEAAYNEQFF
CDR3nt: TGTGCCAGCAGTTTAGAGGCAGCCTACAATGAGCAGTTCTTC

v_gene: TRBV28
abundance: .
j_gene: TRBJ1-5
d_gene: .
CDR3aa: CASSSGEQGFGNQPQHF
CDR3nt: TGTGCCAGCAGTTCCGGGGAACAGGGCTTTGGCAATCAGCCCCAGCATTTT

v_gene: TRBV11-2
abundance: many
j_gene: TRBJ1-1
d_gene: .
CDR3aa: CASSQTPGVEAFF
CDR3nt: TGTGCCAGCAGCCAAACCCCCGGTGTGGAAGCTTTCTTT

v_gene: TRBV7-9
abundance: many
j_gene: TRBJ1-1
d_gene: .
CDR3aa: CASWDSLGTEAFF
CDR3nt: TGTGCCAGCTGGGACTCCTTGGGCACTGAAGCTTTCTTT

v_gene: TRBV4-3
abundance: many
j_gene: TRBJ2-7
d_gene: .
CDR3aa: CASSQDSRLGYEQYF
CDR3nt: TGCGCCAGCAGCCAAGATTCACGACTGGGCTACGAGCAGTACTTC

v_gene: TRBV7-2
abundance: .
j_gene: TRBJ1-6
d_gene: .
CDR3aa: CASSLDAGKASPLHF
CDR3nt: TGTGCCAGCAGCTTAGATGCAGGGAAAGCTTCACCCCTCCACTTT

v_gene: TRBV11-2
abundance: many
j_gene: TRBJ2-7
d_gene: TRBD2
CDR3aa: CASSPIPLAGGRYEQYF
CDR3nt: TGTGCCAGCAGCCCGATTCCACTAGCGGGAGGGCGGTACGAGCAGTACTTC

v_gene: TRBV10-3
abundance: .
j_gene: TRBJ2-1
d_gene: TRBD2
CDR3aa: CAGGLAGGIGEQFF
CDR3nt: TGTGCCGGCGGACTAGCGGGGGGTATCGGTGAGCAGTTCTTC

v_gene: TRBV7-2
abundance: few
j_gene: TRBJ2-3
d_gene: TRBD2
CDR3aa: CASSPTSGRAVDTQYF
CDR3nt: TGTGCCAGCAGCCCTACTAGCGGGAGGGCCGTAGATACGCAGTATTTT

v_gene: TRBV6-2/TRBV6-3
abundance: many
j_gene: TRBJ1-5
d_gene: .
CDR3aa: CASSVVPGHNQPQHF
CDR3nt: TGTGCCAGCAGCGTCGTACCGGGCCATAATCAGCCCCAGCATTTT

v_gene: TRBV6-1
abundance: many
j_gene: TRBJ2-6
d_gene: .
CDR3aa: CASSTGFSGANVLTF
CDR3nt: TGTGCCAGCAGTACAGGATTCTCTGGGGCCAACGTCCTGACTTTC

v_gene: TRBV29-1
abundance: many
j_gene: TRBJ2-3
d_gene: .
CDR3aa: CSTKTSLGPDTQYF
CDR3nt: TGCAGCACAAAGACATCCCTCGGACCAGATACGCAGTATTTT

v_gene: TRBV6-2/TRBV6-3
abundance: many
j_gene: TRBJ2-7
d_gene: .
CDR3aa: CASSYSGPRYYEQYF
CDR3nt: TGTGCCAGCAGTTACAGCGGACCTCGGTACTACGAGCAGTACTTC

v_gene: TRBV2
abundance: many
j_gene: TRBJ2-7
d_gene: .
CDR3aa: CASSGTTGYYEQYF
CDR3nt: TGTGCCAGCAGTGGAACGACAGGATACTACGAGCAGTACTTC

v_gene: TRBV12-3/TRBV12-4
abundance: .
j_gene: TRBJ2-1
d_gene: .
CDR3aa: CASSFSPGVGNEQFF
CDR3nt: TGTGCCAGCAGTTTTAGCCCAGGGGTTGGGAATGAGCAGTTCTTC

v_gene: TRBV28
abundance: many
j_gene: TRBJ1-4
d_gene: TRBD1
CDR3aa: CASRAGGAGEKLFF
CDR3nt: TGTGCCAGCAGAGCAGGGGGCGCGGGTGAAAAACTGTTTTTT

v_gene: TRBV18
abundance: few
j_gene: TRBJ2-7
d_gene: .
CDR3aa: CVSSPPGLSYEQYF
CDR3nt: TGTGTCAGCTCACCACCGGGGCTCTCCTACGAGCAGTACTTC

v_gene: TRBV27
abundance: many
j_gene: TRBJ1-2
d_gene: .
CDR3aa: CASRPLANYGYTF
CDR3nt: TGTGCCAGTAGGCCACTAGCTAACTATGGCTACACCTTC

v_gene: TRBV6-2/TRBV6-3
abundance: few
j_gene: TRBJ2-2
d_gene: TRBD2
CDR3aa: CASPSGRTGELFF
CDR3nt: TGTGCCAGTCCTAGCGGACGGACCGGGGAGCTGTTTTTT

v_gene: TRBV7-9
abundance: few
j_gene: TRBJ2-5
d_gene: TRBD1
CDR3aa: CASSFSQGEKTQYF
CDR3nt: TGTGCCAGCAGCTTTTCCCAGGGGGAAAAGACCCAGTACTTC

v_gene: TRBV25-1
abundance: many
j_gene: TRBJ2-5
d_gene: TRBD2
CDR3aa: CASSDLGRGRYF
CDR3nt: TGTGCCAGCAGTGACCTGGGGAGGGGCCGGTACTTC

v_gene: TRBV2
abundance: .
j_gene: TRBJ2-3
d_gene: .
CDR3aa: CASTPDPDTQYF
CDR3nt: TGTGCCAGCACCCCGGATCCCGATACGCAGTATTTT

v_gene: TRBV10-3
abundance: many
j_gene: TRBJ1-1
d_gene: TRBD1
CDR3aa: CAIRDRYMNTEAFF
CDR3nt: TGTGCCATCAGGGACAGGTATATGAACACTGAAGCTTTCTTT

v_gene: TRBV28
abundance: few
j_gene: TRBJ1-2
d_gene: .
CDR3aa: CASSRPGTF
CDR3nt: TGTGCCAGCAGCCGCCCCGGCACCTTC

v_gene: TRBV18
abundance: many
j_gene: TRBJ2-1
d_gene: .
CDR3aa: CASSPSREQFF
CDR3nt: TGTGCCAGCTCACCCTCACGTGAGCAGTTCTTC

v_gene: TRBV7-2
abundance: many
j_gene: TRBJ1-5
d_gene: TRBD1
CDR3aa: CASSSDRGWNQPQHF
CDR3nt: TGTGCCAGCAGCTCGGACAGGGGATGGAATCAGCCCCAGCATTTT

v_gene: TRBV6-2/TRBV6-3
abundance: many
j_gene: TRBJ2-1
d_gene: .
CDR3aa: CASSSLSVSDEQFF
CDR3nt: TGTGCCAGCAGTTCCCTTAGCGTAAGCGATGAGCAGTTCTTC

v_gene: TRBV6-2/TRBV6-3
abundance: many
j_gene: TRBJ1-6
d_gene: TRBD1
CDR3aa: CASSYGQGASPLHF
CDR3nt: TGTGCCAGCAGTTACGGACAGGGGGCTTCACCCCTCCACTTT

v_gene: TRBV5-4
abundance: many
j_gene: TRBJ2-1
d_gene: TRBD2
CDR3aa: CASSLISSGRDSYNEQFF
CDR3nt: TGTGCCAGCAGCTTGATTTCTAGCGGGAGGGACTCCTACAATGAGCAGTTCTTC

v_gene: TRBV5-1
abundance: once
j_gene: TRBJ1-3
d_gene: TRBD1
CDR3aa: CASSLGGQTGNTIYF
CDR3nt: TGCGCCAGCAGCTTAGGGGGCCAGACTGGAAACACCATATATTTT

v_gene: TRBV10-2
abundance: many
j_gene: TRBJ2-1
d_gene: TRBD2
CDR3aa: CASKISGGEQFF
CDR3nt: TGCGCCAGCAAAATTAGCGGGGGCGAGCAGTTCTTC

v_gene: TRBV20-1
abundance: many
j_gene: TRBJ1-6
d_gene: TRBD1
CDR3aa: CSARGGVSYNSPLHF
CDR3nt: TGCAGTGCCAGGGGGGGAGTCTCCTATAATTCACCCCTCCACTTT

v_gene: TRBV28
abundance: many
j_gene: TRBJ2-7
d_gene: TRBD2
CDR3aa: CASRQSGSLSYEQYF
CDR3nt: TGTGCCAGCAGGCAAAGCGGGAGCCTATCCTACGAGCAGTACTTC

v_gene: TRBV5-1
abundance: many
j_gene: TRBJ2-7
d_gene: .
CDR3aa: CASAGATSYEQYF
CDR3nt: TGCGCCAGCGCCGGGGCCACCTCCTACGAGCAGTACTTC

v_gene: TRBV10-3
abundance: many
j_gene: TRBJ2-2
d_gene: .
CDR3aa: CAISEIPNTGELFF
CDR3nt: TGTGCCATCAGTGAGATCCCGAACACCGGGGAGCTGTTTTTT

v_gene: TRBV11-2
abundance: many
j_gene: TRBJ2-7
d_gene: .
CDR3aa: CASSLGHLYEQYF
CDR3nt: TGTGCCAGCAGCCTAGGACATCTCTACGAGCAGTACTTC

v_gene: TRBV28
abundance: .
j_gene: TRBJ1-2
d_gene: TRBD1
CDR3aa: CASSLGSDGTGNNYGYTF
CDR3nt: TGTGCCAGCAGTTTAGGTTCAGACGGGACAGGTAACAACTATGGCTACACCTTC